The rows below give T cell receptor beta chains drawn from one sample of a study of blood T cell repertoires in COVID-19. TCRdb's table, derived via immunoSEQ multiplex PCR, lists solely in-frame clones and lacks some. In the table there are some 240,000 clones, around 90% of which are singletons. The sequenced sample consisted of peripheral blood. The receptors originated from a woman aged 55 to 70 with COVID-19, enrolled during active disease. Each CDR3 is given with its conserved first and last residue. Each record gives: J gene, CDR3 length, clone size, D gene, V gene, CDR3 protein, CDR3 DNA. A D gene is named only where the DNA matches it firmly. Expanded clones are given a class, and other clones once, few, many or no size at all.

j_gene: TRBJ2-2; len: 13; abundance: NA; d_gene: NA; v_gene: TRBV12-3/TRBV12-4; CDR3aa: CASSFINTGELFF; CDR3nt: TGTGCCAGCAGTTTTATTAACACCGGGGAGCTGTTTTTT
j_gene: TRBJ1-5; len: 15; abundance: NA; d_gene: TRBD1; v_gene: TRBV5-5; CDR3aa: CASSSTGQGAQPQHF; CDR3nt: TGTGCCAGCAGTTCCACCGGACAGGGGGCTCAGCCCCAGCATTTT
j_gene: TRBJ2-5; len: 14; abundance: NA; d_gene: TRBD2; v_gene: TRBV18; CDR3aa: CASSPSGEGETQYF; CDR3nt: TGTGCCAGCTCGCCCAGCGGGGAAGGGGAGACCCAGTACTTC
j_gene: TRBJ1-1; len: 15; abundance: few; d_gene: NA; v_gene: TRBV7-8; CDR3aa: CASSLLVRGNTEAFF; CDR3nt: TGTGCCAGCAGCTTATTGGTCCGAGGGAACACTGAAGCTTTCTTT
j_gene: TRBJ1-5; len: 12; abundance: NA; d_gene: NA; v_gene: TRBV12-3/TRBV12-4; CDR3aa: CASSAGVQPQHF; CDR3nt: TGTGCCAGCAGTGCAGGGGTTCAGCCCCAGCATTTT
j_gene: TRBJ1-3; len: 13; abundance: few; d_gene: NA; v_gene: TRBV19; CDR3aa: CASSFRSGNTIYF; CDR3nt: TGTGCCAGTAGTTTTCGCTCTGGAAACACCATATATTTT
j_gene: TRBJ2-1; len: 17; abundance: NA; d_gene: TRBD2; v_gene: TRBV5-1; CDR3aa: CASSLVAGGSSYNEQFF; CDR3nt: TGCGCCAGCAGCTTGGTGGCGGGGGGTAGCTCCTACAATGAGCAGTTCTTC
j_gene: TRBJ1-6; len: 15; abundance: NA; d_gene: TRBD1; v_gene: TRBV9; CDR3aa: CASSVGGTGNSPLHF; CDR3nt: TGTGCCAGCAGCGTAGGCGGGACAGGCAATTCACCCCTCCACTTT
j_gene: TRBJ1-5; len: 14; abundance: NA; d_gene: NA; v_gene: TRBV6-2/TRBV6-3; CDR3aa: CASSLTGFNQPQHF; CDR3nt: TGTGCCAGCAGTTTAACAGGGTTCAATCAGCCCCAGCATTTT
j_gene: TRBJ1-2; len: 14; abundance: NA; d_gene: NA; v_gene: TRBV9; CDR3aa: CASSVGQGISGYTF; CDR3nt: TGTGCCAGCAGCGTAGGGCAGGGGATTAGTGGCTACACCTTC
j_gene: TRBJ2-3; len: 13; abundance: NA; d_gene: NA; v_gene: TRBV10-3; CDR3aa: CAIAGGRTDTQYF; CDR3nt: TGTGCCATCGCGGGCGGGCGCACAGATACGCAGTATTTT
j_gene: TRBJ2-6; len: 13; abundance: NA; d_gene: NA; v_gene: TRBV6-5; CDR3aa: CATRASGANVLTF; CDR3nt: TGTGCCACCAGGGCCTCTGGGGCCAACGTCCTGACTTTC
j_gene: TRBJ1-5; len: 14; abundance: NA; d_gene: TRBD1; v_gene: TRBV5-1; CDR3aa: CASSQGQGNQPQHF; CDR3nt: TGCGCCAGCAGCCAGGGACAGGGGAATCAGCCCCAGCATTTT
j_gene: TRBJ1-2; len: 13; abundance: NA; d_gene: NA; v_gene: TRBV12-3/TRBV12-4; CDR3aa: CASSYRVNYGYTF; CDR3nt: TGTGCCAGCAGTTACAGGGTTAACTATGGCTACACCTTC
j_gene: TRBJ1-1; len: 13; abundance: NA; d_gene: NA; v_gene: TRBV18; CDR3aa: CASSPGRGTEAFF; CDR3nt: TGTGCCAGCTCACCAGGGCGAGGGACTGAAGCTTTCTTT
j_gene: TRBJ1-1; len: 15; abundance: NA; d_gene: TRBD1; v_gene: TRBV11-3; CDR3aa: CASSAPGQGMGEAFF; CDR3nt: TGTGCCAGCAGCGCCCCGGGACAGGGCATGGGAGAAGCTTTCTTT
j_gene: TRBJ1-1; len: 12; abundance: NA; d_gene: NA; v_gene: TRBV5-4; CDR3aa: CASSLETGKAFF; CDR3nt: TGTGCCAGCAGCTTGGAAACAGGGAAGGCTTTCTTT
j_gene: TRBJ2-1; len: 16; abundance: NA; d_gene: TRBD2; v_gene: TRBV9; CDR3aa: CASSVVPSGGPHEQFF; CDR3nt: TGTGCCAGCAGCGTAGTACCTAGCGGGGGGCCCCATGAGCAGTTCTTC
j_gene: TRBJ2-7; len: 15; abundance: once; d_gene: NA; v_gene: TRBV5-6; CDR3aa: CASSLGDIKPYEQYF; CDR3nt: TGTGCCAGCAGCTTGGGTGACATTAAGCCATACGAGCAGTACTTC
j_gene: TRBJ1-3; len: 15; abundance: NA; d_gene: TRBD1; v_gene: TRBV19; CDR3aa: CASSQDRGSGNTIYF; CDR3nt: TGTGCCAGTAGTCAAGACAGGGGGTCTGGAAACACCATATATTTT
j_gene: TRBJ2-5; len: 13; abundance: NA; d_gene: NA; v_gene: TRBV7-2; CDR3aa: CASSPGTWETQYF; CDR3nt: TGTGCCAGCAGCCCCGGGACTTGGGAGACCCAGTACTTC
j_gene: TRBJ2-3; len: 18; abundance: once; d_gene: TRBD2; v_gene: TRBV7-3; CDR3aa: CASSSGLAGAPFTDTQYF; CDR3nt: TGTGCCAGCAGCTCCGGACTAGCGGGGGCCCCTTTCACAGATACGCAGTATTTT
j_gene: TRBJ1-4; len: 14; abundance: NA; d_gene: NA; v_gene: TRBV5-4; CDR3aa: CASSLAGVNEKLFF; CDR3nt: TGTGCCAGCAGCTTGGCAGGGGTTAATGAAAAACTGTTTTTT
j_gene: TRBJ1-1; len: 15; abundance: few; d_gene: NA; v_gene: TRBV6-1; CDR3aa: CASSESRGVLSGAFF; CDR3nt: TGTGCCAGCAGTGAGTCTCGGGGGGTCCTAAGTGGGGCTTTCTTT
j_gene: TRBJ1-2; len: 12; abundance: NA; d_gene: NA; v_gene: TRBV29-1; CDR3aa: CSVRGAGYGYTF; CDR3nt: TGCAGCGTGCGGGGGGCTGGCTATGGCTACACCTTC
j_gene: TRBJ1-6; len: 16; abundance: NA; d_gene: TRBD1; v_gene: TRBV19; CDR3aa: CASTPDRGNYNSPLHF; CDR3nt: TGTGCCAGTACCCCCGACAGGGGAAACTATAATTCACCCCTCCACTTT
j_gene: TRBJ1-3; len: 14; abundance: NA; d_gene: NA; v_gene: TRBV21-1; CDR3aa: CASSRTGSGNTIYF; CDR3nt: TGTGCCAGCAGCCGTACAGGGAGTGGAAACACCATATATTTT
j_gene: TRBJ1-1; len: 17; abundance: NA; d_gene: TRBD1; v_gene: TRBV29-1; CDR3aa: CSVESRGTGVFDTEAFF; CDR3nt: TGCAGCGTTGAATCACGCGGGACAGGGGTGTTTGACACTGAAGCTTTCTTT
j_gene: TRBJ1-6; len: 16; abundance: NA; d_gene: NA; v_gene: TRBV18; CDR3aa: CASSRRGSPDNSPLHF; CDR3nt: TGTGCCAGCTCCCGCAGGGGTAGTCCGGATAATTCACCCCTCCACTTT
j_gene: TRBJ2-1; len: 17; abundance: NA; d_gene: TRBD2; v_gene: TRBV7-9; CDR3aa: CASSSRLIAGEYNEQFF; CDR3nt: TGTGCCAGCAGCTCCCGTCTGATAGCGGGGGAGTACAATGAGCAGTTCTTC
j_gene: TRBJ1-5; len: 17; abundance: NA; d_gene: TRBD1; v_gene: TRBV7-8; CDR3aa: CASSLTGQGARNQPQHF; CDR3nt: TGTGCCAGCAGCTTAACAGGTCAGGGGGCTCGGAATCAGCCCCAGCATTTT